These 4 T cell receptor beta chains share one sample of origin, sequenced in a study of blood T cell repertoires in COVID-19. TCRdb's copy holds only in-frame clones and misses some; the assay was immunoSEQ multiplex PCR. Of under 200,000 clones in the sample, 65% to 90% were seen once. Sequenced sample: peripheral blood. The receptor source for this set is a human donor in a cohort sampled during active COVID-19.

The J gene is TRBJ2-7, the V gene TRBV7-2, with 12 bases that match TRBD1. The CDR3 is 15 amino acids. V was pared by 5 bases and J by 7 bases, with 9 bases of the junction left unmatched. The germline gives CDR1 SGHTA, CDR2 FQGNSA. CDR3 loop: CASSPSGQGAREQYF. In DNA form, the CDR3 reads TGTGCCAGCAGCCCTTCGGGACAGGGGGCAAGGGAGCAGTACTTC.

This clone was recorded only once. The V and J genes are TRBV28 and TRBJ1-1, with D perhaps TRBD1 (5 bases). Trimming took off 8 bases at V and 6 bases at J, with 16 bases between the two ends. The CDR3 runs to 13 residues. Germline lookup yields CDR1 MDHEN and CDR2 SYDVKM. The CDR3 DNA reads as TGTGCCAGCTTTCGGGGGGTGGGGTCTGAAGCTTTCTTT. Translating gives CASFRGVGSEAFF.

The V call is TRBV3-1 (or the pseudogene TRBV3-2), the J call TRBJ2-1, with D possibly TRBD2 on 7 matching bases. CDR3 size: 15 residues. Trimming left V 4 bases short and J 8 bases short, with 18 bases between. Germline values: CDR1 LGHDT, CDR2 YNNKEL (reference sequence). The CDR3 loop reads CASSLGGANSDEQFF. CDR3 DNA: TGTGCCAGCAGCCTAGGGGGGGCCAATTCGGATGAGCAGTTCTTC.

This clone was recorded only once. The rearrangement uses TRBV7-2 and TRBJ2-7, with D perhaps matching TRBD1 (6 bases). Germline CDR1 SGHTA, CDR2 FQGNSA. V shed 2 bases and J shed 5 bases, with 13 bases lying between them. The CDR3 contains 14 residues. In DNA, the CDR3 is TGTGCCAGCAGCTTAACACAGGGCACCGACGAGCAGTACTTC. The encoded protein is CASSLTQGTDEQYF.